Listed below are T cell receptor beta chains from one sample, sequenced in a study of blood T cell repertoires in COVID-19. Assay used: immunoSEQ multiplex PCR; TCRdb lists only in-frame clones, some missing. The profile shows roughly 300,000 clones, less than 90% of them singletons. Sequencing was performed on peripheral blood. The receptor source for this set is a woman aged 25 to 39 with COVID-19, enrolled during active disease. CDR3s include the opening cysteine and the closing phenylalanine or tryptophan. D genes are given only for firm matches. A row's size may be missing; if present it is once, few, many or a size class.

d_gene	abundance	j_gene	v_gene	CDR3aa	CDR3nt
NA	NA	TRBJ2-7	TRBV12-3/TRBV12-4	CAKDGRDYEQYF	TGTGCCAAGGATGGGCGGGATTACGAGCAGTACTTC
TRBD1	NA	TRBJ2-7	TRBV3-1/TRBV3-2	CASSRWDSLYEQYF	TGTGCCAGCAGCCGCTGGGACAGCCTCTACGAGCAGTACTTC
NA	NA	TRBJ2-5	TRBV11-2	CASSSSWTEETQYF	TGTGCCAGCAGCTCCTCCTGGACTGAAGAGACCCAGTACTTC
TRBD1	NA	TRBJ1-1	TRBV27	CASRMTGGDTEAFF	TGTGCCAGCAGAATGACAGGGGGCGACACTGAAGCTTTCTTT
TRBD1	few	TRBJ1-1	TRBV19	CASSADRVNTEAFF	TGTGCCAGTAGTGCCGACAGGGTGAACACTGAAGCTTTCTTT
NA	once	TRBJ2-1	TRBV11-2	CASSPDRGLYNEQFF	TGTGCCAGCAGCCCTGATCGGGGTCTCTACAATGAGCAGTTCTTC
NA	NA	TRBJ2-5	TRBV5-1	CASSPDTIRETQYF	TGCGCCAGCAGCCCGGACACTATCCGGGAGACCCAGTACTTC
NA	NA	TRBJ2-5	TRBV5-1	CASSPRVGETQYF	TGCGCCAGCAGCCCCAGGGTCGGGGAGACCCAGTACTTC
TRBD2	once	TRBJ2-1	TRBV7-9	CASSPPALAGGPNEQFF	TGTGCCAGCAGCCCCCCGGCTCTAGCGGGGGGGCCGAATGAGCAGTTCTTC
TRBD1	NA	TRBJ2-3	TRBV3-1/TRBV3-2	CASSRERTGVRNTQYF	TGTGCCAGCAGCCGAGAGAGGACAGGGGTACGCAATACGCAGTATTTT
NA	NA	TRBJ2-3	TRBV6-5	CASSSGGLTDTQYF	TGTGCCAGCAGCTCCGGGGGTCTCACAGATACGCAGTATTTT
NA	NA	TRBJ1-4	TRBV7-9	CASGGGREKLFF	TGTGCCAGCGGCGGGGGGCGGGAAAAACTGTTTTTT
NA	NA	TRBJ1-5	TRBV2	CASSREAQPQHF	TGTGCCAGCAGCAGGGAGGCTCAGCCCCAGCATTTT
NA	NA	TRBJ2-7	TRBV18	CASSAGTGSPYEQYF	TGTGCCAGCTCAGCGGGGACGGGGAGTCCCTACGAGCAGTACTTC
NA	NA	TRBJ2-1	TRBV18	CASSPTYNEQFF	TGTGCCAGCTCACCCACCTACAATGAGCAGTTCTTC
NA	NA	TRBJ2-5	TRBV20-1	CSARAGETQYF	TGCAGTGCTAGAGCGGGGGAGACCCAGTACTTC
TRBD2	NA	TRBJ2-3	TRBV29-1	CSVVIAGAYTDTQYF	TGCAGCGTCGTCATAGCGGGGGCCTACACAGATACGCAGTATTTT
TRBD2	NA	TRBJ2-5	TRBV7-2	CASSYGLAGGPVIETQYF	TGTGCCAGCAGCTACGGACTAGCGGGGGGCCCGGTGATAGAGACCCAGTACTTC
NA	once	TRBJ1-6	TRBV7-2	CAEGSLTNNYNSPLHF	TGTGCAGAGGGAAGCCTTACGAATAACTATAATTCACCCCTCCACTTT
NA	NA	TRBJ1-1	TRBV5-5	CASSFIWAQNTEAFF	TGTGCCAGTAGCTTTATTTGGGCACAAAATACTGAAGCTTTCTTT
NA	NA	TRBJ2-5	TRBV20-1	CSAKREETQYF	TGCAGTGCAAAAAGGGAGGAGACCCAGTACTTC
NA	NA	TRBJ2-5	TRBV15	CATSRGGNLETQYF	TGTGCCACCAGCAGAGGAGGGAATTTGGAGACCCAGTACTTC
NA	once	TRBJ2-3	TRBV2	CARRGLETSTDTQYF	TGTGCCAGGAGAGGGCTAGAAACTAGCACAGATACGCAGTATTTT
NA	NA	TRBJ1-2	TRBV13	CASSAGQGYGYTF	TGTGCCAGCAGCGCCGGGCAGGGGTACGGCTACACCTTC
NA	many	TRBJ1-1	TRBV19	CASSSTENTEAFF	TGTGCCAGTAGTAGTACAGAGAACACTGAAGCTTTCTTT
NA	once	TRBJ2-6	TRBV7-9	CASSWGRFSGANVLTF	TGTGCCAGCAGCTGGGGCAGGTTTTCTGGGGCCAACGTCCTGACTTTC
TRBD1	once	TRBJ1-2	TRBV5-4	CASRYGGDRGYTF	TGTGCCAGCAGATATGGGGGGGACAGGGGCTACACCTTC
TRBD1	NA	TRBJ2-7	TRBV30	CAAQTGGVGFEQYF	TGTGCCGCCCAAACAGGGGGCGTAGGTTTCGAGCAGTACTTC
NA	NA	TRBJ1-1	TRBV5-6	CASSSGGGAEAFF	TGTGCCAGCAGCTCTGGAGGGGGGGCGGAAGCTTTCTTT
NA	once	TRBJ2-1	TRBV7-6	CASSASGFEQFF	TGTGCCAGCAGCGCCAGCGGGTTTGAGCAGTTCTTC
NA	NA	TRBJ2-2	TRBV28	CASSSGQGTGELFF	NA
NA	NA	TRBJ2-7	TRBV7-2	CASSLLFYEQYF	TGTGCCAGCAGCTTACTATTTTACGAGCAGTACTTC
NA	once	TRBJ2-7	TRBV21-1	CASTLGGRLAGVPAYEQYF	TGTGCCAGCACCCTAGGGGGAAGACTAGCGGGGGTCCCCGCCTACGAGCAGTACTTC
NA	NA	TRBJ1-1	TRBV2	CASRIREGGQAFF	TGTGCCAGCAGGATCCGGGAGGGAGGGCAAGCTTTCTTT
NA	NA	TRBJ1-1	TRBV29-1	CSVYVGVNTEAFF	TGCAGCGTTTATGTAGGAGTGAACACTGAAGCTTTCTTT
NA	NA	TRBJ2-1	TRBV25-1	CASSVQERINYNEQFF	TGTGCCAGCAGTGTACAGGAAAGGATTAATTACAATGAGCAGTTCTTC
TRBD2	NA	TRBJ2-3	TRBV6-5	CASNRDLAADTQYF	TGTGCCAGCAATAGGGACCTAGCGGCAGATACGCAGTATTTT
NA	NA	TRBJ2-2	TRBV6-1	CASSLRGPNTGELFF	TGTGCCAGCAGTTTGCGGGGCCCGAACACCGGGGAGCTGTTTTTT
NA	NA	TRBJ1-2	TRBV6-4	CASSRDRNYGYTF	TGTGCCAGCAGTAGAGACAGGAACTATGGCTACACCTTC
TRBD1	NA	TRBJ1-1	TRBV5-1	CASSLFDRGNTEAFF	TGCGCCAGCAGCTTGTTTGACAGGGGGAACACTGAAGCTTTCTTT
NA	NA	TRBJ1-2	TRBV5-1	CASRTGLGGYTF	TGCGCCAGCAGGACAGGACTTGGTGGCTACACCTTC
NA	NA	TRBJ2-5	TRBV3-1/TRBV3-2	CASLQAGQTRETQYF	TGTGCAAGCCTGCAAGCAGGCCAGACTAGAGAGACCCAGTACTTC
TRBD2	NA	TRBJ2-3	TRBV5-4	CASSVLAGASTDTQYF	TGTGCCAGCAGCGTCCTAGCGGGGGCTAGCACAGATACGCAGTATTTT
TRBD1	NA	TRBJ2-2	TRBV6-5	CASSQGALSTGELFF	TGTGCCAGCAGCCAGGGGGCGTTAAGCACCGGGGAGCTGTTTTTT
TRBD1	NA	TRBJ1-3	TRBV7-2	CASSSIRQGRSGNTIYF	TGTGCCAGCAGCTCTATTAGACAGGGGAGGTCTGGAAACACCATATATTTT
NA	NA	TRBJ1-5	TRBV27	CASSYGREQPQHF	TGTGCCAGCAGTTATGGCAGGGAACAGCCCCAGCATTTT
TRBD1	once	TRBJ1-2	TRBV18	CASSPIGTGVNYGYTF	TGTGCCAGCTCACCAATAGGAACAGGGGTTAACTATGGCTACACCTTC
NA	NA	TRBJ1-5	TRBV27	CASKIDTYNQAQHF	TGTGCCAGCAAAATCGACACCTACAATCAGGCCCAGCATTTT
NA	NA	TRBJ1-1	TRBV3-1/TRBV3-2	CASSPPGVKGTEAFF	TGTGCCAGCAGCCCCCCGGGGGTGAAGGGCACTGAAGCTTTCTTT
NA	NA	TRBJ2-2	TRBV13	CASSAGASGELFF	TGTGCCAGCAGCGCGGGGGCTTCCGGGGAGCTGTTTTTT
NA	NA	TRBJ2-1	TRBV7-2	CASRVDRTNEQFF	TGTGCCAGCAGAGTTGACAGAACCAATGAGCAGTTCTTC
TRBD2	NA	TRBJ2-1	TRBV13	CASSLDSIVAGAPTKINEQFF	TGTGCCAGCAGCTTAGATAGTATTGTAGCGGGGGCCCCAACTAAGATCAATGAGCAGTTCTTC
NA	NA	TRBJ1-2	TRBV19	CASTWARAKGIYGYTF	TGTGCCAGTACGTGGGCTCGGGCGAAGGGGATCTATGGCTACACCTTC
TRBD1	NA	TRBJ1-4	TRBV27	CASKRTGSNEKLFF	TGTGCCAGCAAACGGACAGGGTCTAATGAAAAACTGTTTTTT
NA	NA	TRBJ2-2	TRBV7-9	CASSLGLLLNTGELFF	TGTGCCAGCAGCTTAGGACTTCTATTGAACACCGGGGAGCTGTTTTTT
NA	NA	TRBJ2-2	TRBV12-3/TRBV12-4	CASSFRAGELFF	TGTGCCAGCAGTTTTCGGGCCGGGGAGCTGTTTTTT
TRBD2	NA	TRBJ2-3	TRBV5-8	CASSLAGTGGPEDTQYF	TGTGCCAGCAGCTTGGCGGGTACGGGGGGGCCCGAAGATACGCAGTATTTT